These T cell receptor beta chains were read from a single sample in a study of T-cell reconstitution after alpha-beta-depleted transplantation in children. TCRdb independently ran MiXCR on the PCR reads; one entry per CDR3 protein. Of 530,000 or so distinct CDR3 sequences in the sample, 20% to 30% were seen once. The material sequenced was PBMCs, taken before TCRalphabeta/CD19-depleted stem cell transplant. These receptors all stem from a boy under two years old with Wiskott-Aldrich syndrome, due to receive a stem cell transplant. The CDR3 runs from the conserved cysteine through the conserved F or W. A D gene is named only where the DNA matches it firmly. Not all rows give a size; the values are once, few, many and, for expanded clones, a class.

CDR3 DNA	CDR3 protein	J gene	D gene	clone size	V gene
TGCGCCAGCGGCAGAGGGACCGATCGAGGGTACGAGCAGTACTTC	CASGRGTDRGYEQYF	TRBJ2-7	.	.	TRBV5-1
TGTGCCAGCTCACCACTGACGGGCCTTATCCAAGGAAACACCATATATTTT	CASSPLTGLIQGNTIYF	TRBJ1-3	.	.	TRBV18
TGTGCCAGCAGCCAGACTTTGGATGAGCAGTTCTTC	CASSQTLDEQFF	TRBJ2-1	.	few	TRBV7-8
TGTGCCACCAGCAGTCCCGGCAGGGTTGAAGCTTTCTTT	CATSSPGRVEAFF	TRBJ1-1	.	.	TRBV15
TGTGCCAGCAGCCTAACCGGGACAATAGGTTTTGGCAATCAGCCCCAGCATTTT	CASSLTGTIGFGNQPQHF	TRBJ1-5	.	.	TRBV3-1
TGCAGTGGACTAGCGCTTGAGCAGTTCTTC	CSGLALEQFF	TRBJ2-1	TRBD2	.	TRBV20-1
TGCGCCAGCAGCCCGGGACTAGCGGGAGGGAGCTCCTACGAGCAGTACTTC	CASSPGLAGGSSYEQYF	TRBJ2-7	TRBD2	.	TRBV5-1
TGTGCCATCAGTGAGTCTTACGGGAGTACAGATACGCAGTATTTT	CAISESYGSTDTQYF	TRBJ2-3	.	.	TRBV10-3
TGCGCCAGCAGCTTGAATTCGGATACGCAGTATTTT	CASSLNSDTQYF	TRBJ2-3	.	.	TRBV5-1
TGCGCCAGCAGCTTGGCGGCCAGGGGTAGCCACGAGCAGTACTTC	CASSLAARGSHEQYF	TRBJ2-7	.	.	TRBV5-1
TGCGCCAGCAGCTTGGGGACAGGGGCTATGAACAATGAGCAGTTCTTC	CASSLGTGAMNNEQFF	TRBJ2-1	TRBD1	few	TRBV5-1
TGTGCCAGCAGTTTAAACCAGGGGGCAGGTCAGCCCCAGCATTTT	CASSLNQGAGQPQHF	TRBJ1-5	TRBD1	few	TRBV12-3/TRBV12-4
TGTGCCAGCAGCCCCCGGACGGGGAACACTGAAGCTTTCTTT	CASSPRTGNTEAFF	TRBJ1-1	.	many	TRBV7-9
TGTGCCAGTACTCTCGGACTTAGGAGGAACAATGAGCAGTTCTTC	CASTLGLRRNNEQFF	TRBJ2-1	.	.	TRBV19
TGCGCCAGCAGCTTAGAGCAGCACACCGGGGAGCTGTTTTTT	CASSLEQHTGELFF	TRBJ2-2	.	.	TRBV5-1
TGTGCCAGCAGTTTATCCCCTAGTAGCGGGGGATACAATGAGCAGTTCTTC	CASSLSPSSGGYNEQFF	TRBJ2-1	TRBD2	many	TRBV27
TGTGCCAGCAGTTTAAGGGGCCTAGCGGGAGGGCCTCGCGAGACCCAGTACTTC	CASSLRGLAGGPRETQYF	TRBJ2-5	TRBD2	.	TRBV12-3/TRBV12-4
TGTGCCATCAGTGAGCCTAATTCACCCCTCCACTTT	CAISEPNSPLHF	TRBJ1-6	.	.	TRBV10-3